This TCR beta chain originates from a study of blood T cells in healthy people across ages. There were healthy Caucasian individuals from Russia, aged about 6 to 100, serving as donors. As for this clonotype: Its antigen is as yet unknown.

Findings and caveats of the study: Long-lived donors had more naive CD4+ cells and higher diversity than aged donors.

Combining a sample-barcoded 5' primer with a J-beta primer mix, a second PCR ran for 7 to 11 cycles. Template switching added a 12-random-nucleotide identifier to every cDNA molecule. One entry per CDR3 protein, called by TCRdb with MiXCR from the 5' RACE reads. Among 1.6 million or so distinct CDR3 sequences listed, about 31% were seen once. The germline CDR1 and CDR2 sequences are SGHRS and YFSETQ. V shed 3 bases and J shed 9 bases, with 21 bases lying between them. The CDR3 covers 16 residues. V is TRBV5-1 and J is TRBJ1-4, with unresolved D. The receptor was isolated from a woman aged 25 to 39 in good health. Sequenced material: blood. The CDR3 DNA reads as TGCGCCAGCAGCTCGAGTGCATCCGAAGGAGGGCAAAAACTGTTTTTT. Protein sequence: CASSSSASEGGQKLFF.